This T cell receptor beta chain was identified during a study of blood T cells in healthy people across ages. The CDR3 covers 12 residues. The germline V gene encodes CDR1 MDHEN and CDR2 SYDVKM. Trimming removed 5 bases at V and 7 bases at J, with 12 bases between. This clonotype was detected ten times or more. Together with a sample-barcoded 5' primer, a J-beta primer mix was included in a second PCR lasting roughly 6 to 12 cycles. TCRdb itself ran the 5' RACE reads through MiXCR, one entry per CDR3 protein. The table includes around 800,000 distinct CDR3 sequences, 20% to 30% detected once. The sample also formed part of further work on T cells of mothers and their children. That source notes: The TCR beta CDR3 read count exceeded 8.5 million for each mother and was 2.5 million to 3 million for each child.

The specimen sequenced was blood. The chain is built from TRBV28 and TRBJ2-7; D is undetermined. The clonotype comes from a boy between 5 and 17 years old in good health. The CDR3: CASSTFKGEQYF. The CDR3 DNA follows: TGTGCCAGCAGTACCTTCAAGGGAGAGCAGTACTTC.